This entry lists 14 T cell receptor beta chains sequenced from one sample in a study of T-cell reconstitution after alpha-beta-depleted transplantation in children. The TCRbeta library was prepared with unique molecular identifiers. TCRdb independently ran MiXCR on the PCR reads; one entry per CDR3 protein. Found here are about 460,000 distinct CDR3 sequences, under 15% of them singletons; the top ten hold around 5.8%. Sequenced here: PBMCs from the stem cell graft donor, sampled from the stem cell graft. The source of these receptors is a human donor who donated a stem cell graft to a child with combined immunodeficiency.

There are many counts of this clonotype. The CDR3 sequence is CASSLRAGGGNEQFF. CDR3 coding DNA: TGTGCCAGCAGTTTACGAGCGGGAGGCGGAAATGAGCAGTTCTTC. V usage is TRBV12-3 or TRBV12-4 and J usage is TRBJ2-1; 9 nucleotides match TRBD2. Unmatched junction bases numbered 6, after V lost 2 bases and J lost 7 bases. The CDR3 is made up of 15 amino acids.

This clonotype has a count of ten or more. The chain combines TRBV10-3 with TRBJ1-3; a weak D match, TRBD1 (6 bases). Germline values: CDR1 ENHRY, CDR2 SYGVKD. V was pared by 3 bases and J by 1 base, with 10 bases between. The CDR3 has 15 residues. The CDR3 region is CAISDTGISGNTIYF. For the CDR3, the DNA is TGTGCCATCAGTGATACAGGGATTTCTGGAAACACCATATATTTT.

This clonotype has a count of ten or more. The chain combines TRBV27 with TRBJ1-6; weak D call: TRBD1 (5 bases). This CDR3 is 12 amino acids long. Germline assignment: CDR1 MNHEY and CDR2 SMNVEV (reference sequence). With 4 bases removed from V and 10 bases from J, the gap between germline ends came to 8 bases. CDR3 in DNA: TGTGCCAGCAGTTCAGGGTACTCACCCCTCCACTTT. It encodes CASSSGYSPLHF.

This clonotype was picked up many times. V usage is TRBV18 and J usage is TRBJ1-6, with TRBD1 as a possible D gene (6 bases). This CDR3 contains 15 residues. The germline V gene has CDR1 KGHSH and CDR2 LQKENI. V was pared by 2 bases and J by 9 bases, with 14 bases between. The chain's CDR3 is CASSPETGAASPLHF. Written as DNA, the CDR3 is TGTGCCAGCTCACCAGAGACAGGCGCGGCTTCACCCCTCCACTTT.

Ten or more counts support this clonotype. The chain has TRBV12-3 or TRBV12-4 and TRBJ1-5; 8 bases agree with TRBD1. After removal of 5 bases from V and 6 bases from J, the junction contained 12 bases not matched to a gene. CDR3 length equals 16 residues. CDR3 nucleotide sequence: TGTGCCAGCAGTCGGCGGACAGGGATCATAGGTCAGCCCCAGCATTTT. It encodes CASSRRTGIIGQPQHF.

The J gene is TRBJ2-7, the V gene TRBV13, with unresolved D. The germline V gene has CDR1 PRHDT and CDR2 FYEKMQ (reference sequence). The germline V and J ends were trimmed by 0 bases and 0 bases, with 12 bases remaining between them. The CDR3 is 16 residues long. The CDR3 DNA sequence: TGTGCCAGCAGCTTAGGAAACCCGAAAAGCTCCTACGAGCAGTACTTC. Protein: CASSLGNPKSSYEQYF. The variable domain in full, completed from reference TRBV13 and TRBJ2-7, reads AAGVIQSPRHLIKEKRETATLKCYPIPRHDTVYWYQQGPGQDPQFLISFYEKMQSDKGSIPDRFSAQQFSDYHSELNMSSLELGDSALYFCASSLGNPKSSYEQYFGPGTRLTVT.

This clonotype came up many times. The rearrangement uses TRBV20-1 and TRBJ2-7; 11 bases match TRBD2. Trimming cost V 0 bases and J 2 bases; bases outside gene matches: 9. The CDR3 has 17 amino acids. Germline V gene data show CDR1 as DFQATT and CDR2 as SNEGSKA (reference sequence). CDR3 in DNA: TGCAGTGCTAGAGATCTCCCGGGACTAGCGGCAACCTACGAGCAGTACTTC. It encodes CSARDLPGLAATYEQYF.

This clonotype was detected ten times or more. The chain links TRBV4-3 to TRBJ2-7; the D gene is possibly TRBD2 (5 bases). CDR3 length: 14 residues. V shed 0 bases and J shed 3 bases, with 9 bases lying between them. Germline CDR1 and CDR2: LGHNA and YSLEER. The CDR3 nucleotides read TGCGCCAGCAGCCAAGACAGTAGCGACTACGAGCAGTACTTC. Translating gives CASSQDSSDYEQYF.

V gene TRBV11-3 combines with J gene TRBJ2-2; the match to TRBD1 covers 9 bases. CDR3 length: 14 residues. J gave up 7 bases and V 5 bases, and 5 bases lay outside the gene matches. The germline V gene encodes CDR1 SGHNT and CDR2 YENEEA. The CDR3 sequence: CASSTGQGNGELFF. The CDR3 DNA reads as TGTGCCAGCAGCACGGGACAGGGAAACGGGGAGCTGTTTTTT.

The CDR3 region is CASSSQRINQPQHF. CDR3 in DNA: TGTGCCAGCAGTTCCCAGAGAATCAATCAGCCCCAGCATTTT. The genes are TRBV12-3 or TRBV12-4 and TRBJ1-5; D uncertain. The CDR3 contains 14 residues. Between the trimmed V and J ends, which lost 4 bases and 3 bases, there was a span of 10 bases.

This clonotype appeared many times. The genes are TRBV10-3 and TRBJ2-3, with D perhaps assigned TRBD1 or TRBD2 (6 bases each). The germline CDR1 and CDR2 sequences are ENHRY and SYGVKD. V shed 7 bases and J shed 2 bases, with 22 bases lying between them. This CDR3 has 17 residues. CDR3 protein: CAIKGGISERVTDTQYF. The CDR3 DNA sequence: TGTGCCATCAAAGGGGGAATAAGCGAGCGGGTCACAGATACGCAGTATTTT.

The chain is built from TRBV30 and TRBJ2-7; D is unclear. This CDR3 has 14 amino acids. Germline V gene data show CDR1 as GTSNPN and CDR2 as SVGIG (reference sequence). V shed 8 bases and J shed 0 bases, with 17 bases lying between them. Here the CDR3 DNA reads TGTGCCCACTCCCAAAGCAGGAGCTCCTACGAGCAGTACTTC. It codes for CAHSQSRSSYEQYF.

This clonotype showed up just a few times. The genes are TRBV18 and TRBJ2-3; the match to TRBD1 covers 11 bases. Germline V CDR1 and CDR2: KGHSH, LQKENI. Trimming took 2 bases from V and 0 from J; bases not matched to a gene: 19. The CDR3 is 22 amino acids. The CDR3 DNA is TGTGCCAGCTCACCATCCGGGACAGGGGGGACCCTACCACTGACTAGCACAGATACGCAGTATTTT. It encodes CASSPSGTGGTLPLTSTDTQYF.

This clonotype was counted ten times or more. V gene TRBV5-4 combines with J gene TRBJ1-1; weak D call: TRBD1 (5 bases). Germline V gene sequence: CDR1 SGHNT, CDR2 YYREEE (reference sequence). The CDR3 extends over 15 amino acids. The V gene lost 0 bases and the J gene lost 1 base, with 10 bases spanning the gap. CDR3 sequence (DNA): TGTGCCAGCAGCTTGGGGCCCAGGGCGAACACTGAAGCTTTCTTT. Its protein is CASSLGPRANTEAFF. Variable domain in full (rest from reference TRBV5-4 and TRBJ1-1): ETGVTQSPTHLIKTRGQQVTLRCSSQSGHNTVSWYQQALGQGPQFIFQYYREEENGRGNFPPRFSGLQFPNYSSELNVNALELDDSALYLCASSLGPRANTEAFFGQGTRLTVV.